Listed below are T cell receptor beta chains from one sample, sequenced in a study of blood T cells in healthy people across ages. TCRdb reprocessed the 5' RACE reads via MiXCR and lists one record per CDR3 protein. The table has around 800,000 distinct CDR3 sequences, 40% to 65% seen once. The sample was blood. These TCRs come from an older man in good health. Each CDR3 is given with its conserved first and last residue. The order of the fields is J gene, V gene, clone size, D gene, CDR3 DNA, CDR3 protein. A D gene is named only where the DNA matches it firmly. The size entry is marked missing in some rows and otherwise reads once, few, many or a size class.

j_call: TRBJ2-2; v_call: TRBV24-1; clone_size: once; d_call: -; cdr3_nt: TGTGCCACCAGTTTGGCAGCGAACACCGGGGAGCTGTTTTTT; cdr3_aa: CATSLAANTGELFF
j_call: TRBJ2-1; v_call: TRBV6-6; clone_size: -; d_call: TRBD2; cdr3_nt: TGTGCCAGCAGCCCAGGGACTAGCGGGAGGGCACGGGGTGAGCAGTTCTTC; cdr3_aa: CASSPGTSGRARGEQFF
j_call: TRBJ2-1; v_call: TRBV5-1; clone_size: few; d_call: TRBD1; cdr3_nt: TGCGCCAGCAGCCGGGACAGGGGGGCCAATGAGCAGTTCTTC; cdr3_aa: CASSRDRGANEQFF
j_call: TRBJ1-1; v_call: TRBV20-1; clone_size: few; d_call: -; cdr3_nt: TGCAGTGCTAGAGATCGAGGGACAGAAGCTTTCTTT; cdr3_aa: CSARDRGTEAFF
j_call: TRBJ2-7; v_call: TRBV5-1; clone_size: -; d_call: -; cdr3_nt: TGCGCCAGCAGCCCTGGACACCGCGGTTCCTACGAGCAGTACTTC; cdr3_aa: CASSPGHRGSYEQYF
j_call: TRBJ2-5; v_call: TRBV29-1; clone_size: -; d_call: TRBD1; cdr3_nt: TGCAGCGCTGAGACAGGGGCGGAGACCCAGTACTTC; cdr3_aa: CSAETGAETQYF
j_call: TRBJ2-7; v_call: TRBV12-3/TRBV12-4; clone_size: few; d_call: TRBD1; cdr3_nt: TGTGCCAGCAGTTTACTCGGGACAGGGAACATATACGAGCAGTACTTC; cdr3_aa: CASSLLGTGNIYEQYF
j_call: TRBJ2-1; v_call: TRBV3-1; clone_size: -; d_call: -; cdr3_nt: TGTGCCAGCAGCCAAGATCTGCTAGCGCCCGAAGAGAGCTCCTACAATGAGCAGTTCTTC; cdr3_aa: CASSQDLLAPEESSYNEQFF
j_call: TRBJ2-1; v_call: TRBV7-6; clone_size: -; d_call: TRBD2; cdr3_nt: TGTGCCAGCAGCTTAGGTTTTCTTGGCGGGAGGATGGGGAATGAGCAGTTCTTC; cdr3_aa: CASSLGFLGGRMGNEQFF
j_call: TRBJ2-7; v_call: TRBV3-1; clone_size: -; d_call: -; cdr3_nt: TGTGCCAGCAGCCACTACGACTACGAGCAGTACTTC; cdr3_aa: CASSHYDYEQYF
j_call: TRBJ2-3; v_call: TRBV5-1; clone_size: -; d_call: TRBD2; cdr3_nt: TGCGCCAGCAGCACCGGACTAGCGGGAGGGCCGGGGGATACGCAGTATTTT; cdr3_aa: CASSTGLAGGPGDTQYF
j_call: TRBJ2-7; v_call: TRBV28; clone_size: -; d_call: -; cdr3_nt: TGTGCCAGCAGTTCAGGGAAGCTCTACGAGCAGTACTTC; cdr3_aa: CASSSGKLYEQYF
j_call: TRBJ2-7; v_call: TRBV20-1; clone_size: few; d_call: TRBD2; cdr3_nt: TGCAGTGCTAGAGTAGGGACTAGCGGGGGTCCCTACGAGCAGTACTTC; cdr3_aa: CSARVGTSGGPYEQYF
j_call: TRBJ2-5; v_call: TRBV24-1; clone_size: few; d_call: -; cdr3_nt: TGTGCCACCAGTGATCCCACCCAGGGGAGGGAGACCCAGTACTTC; cdr3_aa: CATSDPTQGRETQYF
j_call: TRBJ2-5; v_call: TRBV20-1; clone_size: few; d_call: -; cdr3_nt: TGCAGTGCTAGGGGGACCAGCACGGGAGAGCAGTACTTC; cdr3_aa: CSARGTSTGEQYF
j_call: TRBJ1-1; v_call: TRBV3-1; clone_size: few; d_call: -; cdr3_nt: TGTGCCAGCAGCGTCCTCTCCGAGGAAGCTTTCTTT; cdr3_aa: CASSVLSEEAFF
j_call: TRBJ2-3; v_call: TRBV27; clone_size: -; d_call: -; cdr3_nt: TGTGCCAGCAGTCCAATTGGGCCGACTAGAAGATACGCGTATTTT; cdr3_aa: CASSPIGPTRRYAYF
j_call: TRBJ2-1; v_call: TRBV29-1; clone_size: -; d_call: TRBD2; cdr3_nt: TGCAGCGTTGAAGGGGCGGGAGGTAGGGATGAGCAGTTCTTC; cdr3_aa: CSVEGAGGRDEQFF
j_call: TRBJ2-4; v_call: TRBV12-3/TRBV12-4; clone_size: -; d_call: TRBD2; cdr3_nt: TGTGCCAGCAGTTTCATGGTAGCGGGAGGGCCTTTAGCCAAGAACATTCAGTACTTC; cdr3_aa: CASSFMVAGGPLAKNIQYF
j_call: TRBJ2-5; v_call: TRBV25-1; clone_size: few; d_call: -; cdr3_nt: TGTGCCAGCGTCAGGGACGGCGTGGGGGAGCAGTACTTC; cdr3_aa: CASVRDGVGEQYF
j_call: TRBJ1-4; v_call: TRBV20-1; clone_size: -; d_call: -; cdr3_nt: TGCAGTTCGGGGGAAGTTACTACTGAAAAACTGTTTTTT; cdr3_aa: CSSGEVTTEKLFF
j_call: TRBJ1-1; v_call: TRBV28; clone_size: -; d_call: -; cdr3_nt: TGTGCCAGCAGTTTTGGCACAGTGAACACTGAAGCTTTCTTT; cdr3_aa: CASSFGTVNTEAFF
j_call: TRBJ1-4; v_call: TRBV6-5; clone_size: -; d_call: -; cdr3_nt: TGTGCCAGCAGTTACTCGTGGCAGAAAGGGGAAAAACTGTTTTTT; cdr3_aa: CASSYSWQKGEKLFF
j_call: TRBJ1-1; v_call: TRBV20-1; clone_size: -; d_call: TRBD1; cdr3_nt: TGCAGTGCTAGCCGACAGGGCGTAAGGACTGAAGCTTTCTTT; cdr3_aa: CSASRQGVRTEAFF
j_call: TRBJ2-7; v_call: TRBV13; clone_size: -; d_call: -; cdr3_nt: TGTGCCAGCAGCAGAAGGACAGTCCGAGGCGAGCAGTACTTC; cdr3_aa: CASSRRTVRGEQYF
j_call: TRBJ2-1; v_call: TRBV5-1; clone_size: -; d_call: TRBD2; cdr3_nt: TGCGCCAGCAGCTTTAGCGGGCCTTCCTACAATGAGCAGTTCTTC; cdr3_aa: CASSFSGPSYNEQFF
j_call: TRBJ2-5; v_call: TRBV9; clone_size: few; d_call: -; cdr3_nt: TGTGCCAGCAGCGTAGATATCAGTAGGGAGACCCAGTACTTC; cdr3_aa: CASSVDISRETQYF
j_call: TRBJ2-6; v_call: TRBV20-1; clone_size: -; d_call: -; cdr3_nt: TGCAGTGCTAGAGACCCTGGGAGCTCTGGGGCCAACGTCCTGACTTTC; cdr3_aa: CSARDPGSSGANVLTF
j_call: TRBJ2-3; v_call: TRBV7-2; clone_size: many; d_call: -; cdr3_nt: TGTGCCAGCAGCCACAGCATTTCTAGCACAGATACGCAGTATTTT; cdr3_aa: CASSHSISSTDTQYF
j_call: TRBJ2-7; v_call: TRBV24-1; clone_size: -; d_call: -; cdr3_nt: TGTGCCACCAGTCTGTCTAGCGCCTACCCCTACGAGCAGTACTTC; cdr3_aa: CATSLSSAYPYEQYF
j_call: TRBJ2-1; v_call: TRBV15; clone_size: -; d_call: -; cdr3_nt: TGTGCCACCAGTCCGGGGGAAACTACTGGCAATGAGCAGTTCTTC; cdr3_aa: CATSPGETTGNEQFF
j_call: TRBJ2-1; v_call: TRBV7-3; clone_size: many; d_call: TRBD1; cdr3_nt: TGTGCCAGCAGCCCTACAGGGGCAGACTACAATGAGCAGTTCTTC; cdr3_aa: CASSPTGADYNEQFF
j_call: TRBJ1-5; v_call: TRBV12-3/TRBV12-4; clone_size: -; d_call: TRBD1; cdr3_nt: TGTGCCAGCAGTGTAGCAGGGGGGGCTCAGCCCCAGCATTTT; cdr3_aa: CASSVAGGAQPQHF
j_call: TRBJ2-7; v_call: TRBV9; clone_size: -; d_call: -; cdr3_nt: TGTGCCAGCAGCGTAATCGGGAGTAACGAGCAGTACTTC; cdr3_aa: CASSVIGSNEQYF
j_call: TRBJ1-1; v_call: TRBV29-1; clone_size: -; d_call: TRBD1; cdr3_nt: TGCAGCGTTGGGGCGGGACAGGTTGAACGTCGCGCTTTCTTT; cdr3_aa: CSVGAGQVERRAFF
j_call: TRBJ2-7; v_call: TRBV9; clone_size: few; d_call: -; cdr3_nt: TGTGCCAGCAGCGGATTAGCTAACGAGCAGTACTTC; cdr3_aa: CASSGLANEQYF
j_call: TRBJ2-7; v_call: TRBV7-6; clone_size: -; d_call: -; cdr3_nt: TGTGCCAGCAGCCCCTCCCCCAGGGGCCCCTACGAGCAGTACTTC; cdr3_aa: CASSPSPRGPYEQYF
j_call: TRBJ2-1; v_call: TRBV7-2; clone_size: once; d_call: -; cdr3_nt: TGTGCCAGCAGCTTAGCCCTAACAGGGAAATCGTACAATGAGCAGTTCTTC; cdr3_aa: CASSLALTGKSYNEQFF
j_call: TRBJ2-1; v_call: TRBV5-1; clone_size: -; d_call: -; cdr3_nt: TGCGCCAGCAGCGGGGACACCACCTTCTACAATGAGCAGTTCTTC; cdr3_aa: CASSGDTTFYNEQFF
j_call: TRBJ2-5; v_call: TRBV4-2; clone_size: few; d_call: TRBD2; cdr3_nt: TGTGCCAGCAGCCAAGACCGACTAGCCACCCAAGAGACCCAGTACTTC; cdr3_aa: CASSQDRLATQETQYF
j_call: TRBJ2-1; v_call: TRBV7-9; clone_size: -; d_call: TRBD1; cdr3_nt: TGTGCCAGCAGCCCGGGGACAGGGGGCCTTTACAATGAGCAGTTCTTC; cdr3_aa: CASSPGTGGLYNEQFF
j_call: TRBJ2-7; v_call: TRBV7-6; clone_size: -; d_call: -; cdr3_nt: TGTGCCAGCAGCTATACCGGGCTCGGGGAGCAGTACTTC; cdr3_aa: CASSYTGLGEQYF
j_call: TRBJ1-1; v_call: TRBV7-9; clone_size: few; d_call: -; cdr3_nt: TGTGCCAGCAGCTTAGGAGGGCCGCCTGAAGCTTTCTTT; cdr3_aa: CASSLGGPPEAFF
j_call: TRBJ1-1; v_call: TRBV18; clone_size: -; d_call: TRBD1; cdr3_nt: TGTGCCACAAACCGCCAGGACAGGGGGTGGCCTGAAGCTTTCTTT; cdr3_aa: CATNRQDRGWPEAFF
j_call: TRBJ2-7; v_call: TRBV28; clone_size: few; d_call: TRBD2; cdr3_nt: TGTGCCAGCAGGCACCCGGGACTAGCGGGTTCCTACGAGCAGTACTTC; cdr3_aa: CASRHPGLAGSYEQYF
j_call: TRBJ1-2; v_call: TRBV4-1; clone_size: -; d_call: TRBD1; cdr3_nt: TGCGCCAGCAGCCAATGGGCCCCGGGGACAGCCCTAAGTAACTATGGCTACACCTTC; cdr3_aa: CASSQWAPGTALSNYGYTF
j_call: TRBJ1-1; v_call: TRBV24-1; clone_size: -; d_call: -; cdr3_nt: TGTGCCACCAGTGATTTTCGACAAGGGAAAGCTTTCTTT; cdr3_aa: CATSDFRQGKAFF
j_call: TRBJ2-7; v_call: TRBV24-1; clone_size: few; d_call: TRBD1; cdr3_nt: TGTGCCACCAGTGACTACAGGGGGTCTACCTACGAGCAGTACTTC; cdr3_aa: CATSDYRGSTYEQYF
j_call: TRBJ2-5; v_call: TRBV28; clone_size: -; d_call: -; cdr3_nt: TGTGCCAGCAGTTTATTTCAGGGGATGAGAGAGACCCAGTACTTC; cdr3_aa: CASSLFQGMRETQYF
j_call: TRBJ2-3; v_call: TRBV9; clone_size: -; d_call: -; cdr3_nt: TGTGCCAGCAGCGTACTGGGTGGGCACTCAGATACGCAGTATTTT; cdr3_aa: CASSVLGGHSDTQYF
j_call: TRBJ2-2; v_call: TRBV28; clone_size: -; d_call: TRBD2; cdr3_nt: TGTGCCAGCACCCCGGGACTAGCGGGGCTGTTTTTT; cdr3_aa: CASTPGLAGLFF
j_call: TRBJ2-3; v_call: TRBV2; clone_size: many; d_call: -; cdr3_nt: TGTGCCAGCAGTGCGGCGGGCCGCACAGATACGCAGTATTTT; cdr3_aa: CASSAAGRTDTQYF
j_call: TRBJ1-2; v_call: TRBV29-1; clone_size: -; d_call: -; cdr3_nt: TGCAGCGCCCGGGCTTCAGGAGAGGGCTACACCTTC; cdr3_aa: CSARASGEGYTF